This entry describes one T cell receptor beta chain. Original analysis: Amplifying reference gene primers gave estimates of nucleated cell counts. Method: immunoSEQ multiplex PCR; TCRdb's copy keeps in-frame clones and lacks some. D and trimming were read from the DNA, whereas the V and J calls and clone size are those reported in that table. The table has around 230,000 clones, roughly 83% seen once. The data were taken from a study of blood T cell repertoires in COVID-19. Background on the study: Some COVID-19 samples were acute and others convalescent; all came from the United States, Italy and Spain. Sample material is recorded as cDNA or gDNA derived from T cells, B-cell-depleted T cells, or PBMCs.

Trimming removed 6 bases from V and 4 bases from J; junction bases left unmatched: 9. In germline, CDR1 is LNHDA, CDR2 SQIVND (reference sequence). The CDR3 sequence is 15 residues long. The sequencing input was peripheral blood. V gene TRBV19 combines with J gene TRBJ2-7; TRBD1 matches 10 bases. The clonotype comes from a man aged 40-50 years with acute or convalescent COVID-19. CDR3 loop: CASSRHGQGEYEQYF. The CDR3 DNA reads as TGTGCCAGTAGCCGCCATGGACAGGGGGAATACGAGCAGTACTTC.